The 25 T cell receptor beta chains presented below share a single source sample, sequenced in a study of response to subunit inactivated influenza vaccine. Via MiXCR, TCRdb re-called the RT-PCR reads, giving one row per CDR3 protein. The repertoire holds 170,000 or so distinct CDR3 sequences, with around 11% as singletons. The sample in question was CD8+ T cells sorted from PBMCs, obtained about 23 months after vaccination. These receptors were collected from a man between 50 and 75 years old who received an inactivated influenza vaccine.

This chain uses TRBV20-1 with TRBJ1-5; weak D call: TRBD1 (5 bases). Per the germline V gene, CDR1 is DFQATT and CDR2 is SNEGSKA (reference sequence). The CDR3 loop spans 14 amino acids. V shed 2 bases and J shed 6 bases, with 14 bases lying between them. The chain's CDR3 is CSARSQVGGQPQHF. The CDR3 DNA reads TGCAGTGCTAGATCTCAGGTGGGGGGTCAGCCCCAGCATTTT.

This clonotype was detected a few times. The V gene is TRBV7-8, the J gene TRBJ1-1; D is possibly TRBD1 (5 bases). V gave up 7 bases and J gave up 3 bases, with 21 bases separating them. Germline V gene lookup returns CDR1 SGHVS and CDR2 FQNEAQ. The CDR3 contains 16 residues. CDR3 amino acids: CASTRWYGRGDTEAFF. For the CDR3, the DNA is TGTGCCAGCACCCGATGGTACGGGAGGGGTGACACTGAAGCTTTCTTT.

This clonotype was observed a few times. V is TRBV20-1 and J is TRBJ1-1, with D possibly TRBD1 on 5 matching bases. Germline values: CDR1 DFQATT, CDR2 SNEGSKA (reference sequence). V was shortened by 3 bases and J by 5 bases, with 10 bases between the two germline ends. This CDR3 region has 12 residues. The CDR3 DNA is TGCAGTGCTAGTCTTGGGGGAACTGAAGCTTTCTTT. This codes for CSASLGGTEAFF.

V is TRBV11-2 and J is TRBJ2-1; the D gene is possibly TRBD1 (5 bases). Per germline, CDR1 SGHAT and CDR2 FQNNGV. The ends were cut back, 0 bases at V and 6 bases at J, with 6 bases in the middle. The CDR3 loop spans 13 amino acids. This chain's CDR3 is CASSLDQGNEQFF. In nucleotides, the CDR3 is TGTGCCAGCAGCTTAGATCAGGGCAATGAGCAGTTCTTC.

This clonotype occurred a few times. The chain has TRBV5-6 and TRBJ2-1; 8 bases are a match to TRBD2. Germline CDR1 is SGHDT and CDR2 is YYEEEE. The CDR3 is 17 residues long. Losses at the gene ends were 2 bases for V and 7 bases for J; bases not matched to a gene: 14. As DNA, the CDR3 is TGTGCCAGCAGCTTTATCTTACCACTAGCGGCCTTGAATGAGCAGTTCTTC. It is translated as CASSFILPLAALNEQFF.

The chain is built from TRBV5-1 and TRBJ1-2; TRBD1 matches at 9 bases. The CDR3 has 17 amino acids. Looked up from germline, CDR1 is SGHRS and CDR2 is YFSETQ. V lost 0 bases, J lost 3 bases, and 9 bases stayed unmatched. In DNA form, the CDR3 reads TGCGCCAGCAGCTTGGAAGAACAGGGGGCGACCTACTATGGCTACACCTTC. Its protein is CASSLEEQGATYYGYTF.

The CDR3 region is CRMTGTSYNEQFF. The CDR3 nucleotides are TGCAGGATGACCGGGACTTCCTACAATGAGCAGTTCTTC. J is TRBJ2-1 and V is TRBV20-1; maybe TRBD2 (6 bases). The germline V gene encodes CDR1 DFQATT and CDR2 SNEGSKA (reference sequence). CDR3 length equals 13 residues.

The table lists this clonotype with a few counts. The chain combines TRBV9 with TRBJ1-6; D gene uncertain. Trimming took 3 bases from V and 7 from J, leaving 17 bases between them. The CDR3 is made up of 16 amino acids. The V gene's germline CDR1 is SGDLS and CDR2 YYNGEE. CDR3 DNA sequence: TGTGCCAGCAGCGCCTCGGCAACGACCCAGAATTCACCCCTCCACTTT. Translating it yields CASSASATTQNSPLHF.

This clonotype was found a few times. V is TRBV3-1 and J is TRBJ2-7; D gene uncertain. From germline, CDR1 is LGHDT and CDR2 YNNKEL (reference sequence). CDR3 length: 14 amino acids. V lost 4 bases and J 3 bases, leaving 13 bases between the germline ends. As DNA, the CDR3 is TGTGCCAGCAGCCTTGATACCGGTGGCTACGAGCAGTACTTC. This sequence encodes CASSLDTGGYEQYF.

There are a few counts of this clonotype. This chain uses TRBV19 with TRBJ2-7; 10 bases agree with TRBD1. The junction had 6 bases not matched to a gene; V was cut back by 5 bases and J by 2 bases. CDR1 and CDR2 from the germline V gene are LNHDA and SQIVND (reference sequence). The CDR3 length is 15 residues. CDR3 amino acids: CASSYGTGEAYEQYF. In DNA, the CDR3 is TGTGCCAGTAGTTACGGGACAGGGGAAGCCTACGAGCAGTACTTC.

This clonotype was observed a handful of times. The CDR3 coding sequence is TGTGCCAGCAGCCAAGATTACTTGGGCCTCGGCGGTGAAAAACTGTTTTTT. Translating gives CASSQDYLGLGGEKLFF. The chain employs TRBV3-1 and TRBJ1-4; D is ambiguous. The V and J ends lost 0 bases and 7 bases respectively, with 18 bases between them. This CDR3 is built from 17 residues. The V gene's germline CDR1 is LGHDT and CDR2 YNNKEL (reference sequence).

The genes are TRBV4-1 and TRBJ1-1; 11 nucleotides align to TRBD1. Germline CDR1 MGHRA, CDR2 YSYEKL. This CDR3 has 15 residues. Trimming at V came to 4 bases and at J to 5 bases, leaving 6 bases not matched to a gene. The CDR3 DNA sequence: TGCGCCAGCAGCCTAGTGGGACAGGGGGATACTGAAGCTTTCTTT. This codes for CASSLVGQGDTEAFF.

This clonotype was counted only a few times. This chain connects TRBV19 to TRBJ1-4; D not resolved. The CDR3 length is 14 residues. Germline CDR1 is LNHDA and CDR2 is SQIVND (reference sequence). Trimming stripped 4 bases from V and 7 bases from J, with 13 bases between. The DNA for the CDR3 is TGTGCCAGTAGTAATTGGGATATAAGTGAAAAACTGTTTTTT. As protein: CASSNWDISEKLFF.

The J gene is TRBJ2-1, the V gene TRBV25-1; tentative D call: TRBD2 (6 bases). The CDR3 has 13 amino acids. V was trimmed by 5 bases and J by 7 bases, leaving 12 bases between them. Per the germline V gene, CDR1 is MGHDK and CDR2 is SYGVNS. This chain's CDR3 is CASSPGLVNEQFF. DNA of the CDR3: TGTGCCAGCAGTCCGGGACTCGTAAATGAGCAGTTCTTC.

On this clonotype itself: At one of its ends the junction is not consistent with the germline gene, which may arise from a read error. The chain uses TRBV28 and TRBJ1-4, with no clear D. CDR1 is MDHEN and CDR2 is SYDVKM in the germline V gene. The CDR3 length is 15 residues. The CDR3: CASSFIQTTDEKLFF. CDR3 nucleotide sequence: TGTGCCAGCAGTTTCATACAGACAACTGATGAAAAACTGTTTTTT.

This clonotype was detected a few times. V and J are TRBV3-1 and TRBJ1-4, with D possibly TRBD1 on 6 matching bases. V dropped 6 bases and J dropped 4 bases, with 9 bases sitting between them. CDR3 size: 13 residues. Germline V gene sequence: CDR1 LGHDT, CDR2 YNNKEL (reference sequence). The CDR3 DNA is TGTGCCAGCAGAGGGGGGAGTAATGAAAAACTGTTTTTT. Protein: CASRGGSNEKLFF.

There are many counts of this clonotype. V usage is TRBV29-1 and J usage is TRBJ2-7, with D unresolved. This CDR3 is built from 11 residues. Per germline, CDR1 SQVTM and CDR2 ANQGSEA. V shed 3 bases and J shed 7 bases, with 10 bases lying between them. The CDR3 protein is CSVDTLGEQYF. CDR3 nucleotide sequence: TGCAGCGTTGACACGTTAGGAGAGCAGTACTTC.

This clonotype showed up just a few times. This chain uses TRBV6-1 with TRBJ1-1; 8 nucleotides line up with TRBD1. The CDR3 spans 13 residues. CDR1 is MNHNS, CDR2 SASEGT, per germline. Germline trimming cut 5 bases from V and 7 bases from J; bases unmatched to any gene: 6. The CDR3 sequence: CASSPRDRYEAFF. The CDR3 bases are TGTGCCAGCAGTCCCCGGGACAGGTATGAAGCTTTCTTT.

The sample holds a few counts of this clonotype. This rearrangement joins TRBV12-3 or TRBV12-4 to TRBJ1-1; TRBD1 matches 7 bases. V trimming: 4 bases; J trimming: 1 base; junction bases outside the gene matches: 3. The CDR3 has 14 amino acids. The CDR3 sequence is CASSSGTENTEAFF. The CDR3 DNA sequence: TGTGCCAGCAGTTCTGGGACAGAGAACACTGAAGCTTTCTTT.

This clonotype was recorded at least ten times. The chain couples TRBV28 to TRBJ1-2; D unresolved. This CDR3 is built from 14 residues. CDR1 MDHEN and CDR2 SYDVKM come from the germline V gene. Trimming left V 6 bases short and J 4 bases short, with 15 bases between. As DNA, the CDR3 is TGTGCCAGCAGCAATAGGGCAGAACTCTATGGCTACACCTTC. This gives the protein CASSNRAELYGYTF.

This clonotype was seen only a few times. The chain links TRBV6-5 to TRBJ2-6, with unresolved D. The germline CDR1 and CDR2 sequences are MNHEY and SVGAGI. CDR3 length equals 14 residues. V was cut by 1 base and J by 4 bases, with 5 bases left in between. The CDR3 is CASSYYGGANVLTF. Written as DNA, the CDR3 is TGTGCCAGCAGTTACTACGGGGGGGCCAACGTCCTGACTTTC.

The rearrangement uses TRBV4-2 and TRBJ1-5, with TRBD1 matching over 8 bases. Germline CDR1 is LGHNA and CDR2 is YNFKEQ. V lost 1 base to trimming and J lost 10 bases; unmatched junction nucleotides: 6. The CDR3 sequence is 14 residues long. The CDR3 DNA sequence: TGTGCCAGCAGCCAAGGACAGGGGCGTCATCCCCAGCATTTT. It translates to CASSQGQGRHPQHF.

Many counts were recorded for this clonotype. This chain joins TRBV12-3 or TRBV12-4 and TRBJ1-2, with TRBD1 identical over 9 bases. The CDR3 totals 13 residues. Trimming removed 1 base from V and 8 bases from J; junction bases left unmatched: 2. Here the CDR3 DNA reads TGTGCCAGCAGTTTAGGGACAGGGGACGGCTACACCTTC. It translates to CASSLGTGDGYTF.

This clonotype was detected only a few times. This rearrangement joins TRBV28 to TRBJ2-7; TRBD1 aligns across 9 bases. Germline values: CDR1 MDHEN, CDR2 SYDVKM. Germline trimming cut 6 bases from V and 3 bases from J; bases unmatched to any gene: 9. The CDR3 spans 15 residues. Written as DNA, the CDR3 is TGTGCCAGCAGCACACCGGGACAGGGCTACTACGAGCAGTACTTC. Translated: CASSTPGQGYYEQYF.

This clonotype came up many times. The chain uses TRBV14 and TRBJ2-3; D is uncertain. CDR1 is SGHDN, CDR2 FVKESK, per germline. The germline V and J ends were trimmed by 4 bases and 2 bases, with 4 bases remaining between them. The CDR3 runs to 12 residues. CDR3 in amino acids: CASSLITDTQYF. As DNA, the CDR3 is TGTGCCAGCAGCCTGATCACAGATACGCAGTATTTT.